This T cell receptor (beta chain) was observed in a study of CD8+ T cells in alopecia areata. Treatment of the sample: oral pan-JAK inhibitor, 5-10 mg twice daily. Alopecia areata patients gave lesional scalp punch biopsies and peripheral blood samples. Reverse transcribed after extraction, RNA yielded cDNA as the sequencing template. The protocol was immunoSEQ multiplex PCR, while the TCRdb copy is restricted to in-frame clones and leaves out a portion. The top ten hold 11% of the sample, which has fewer than 110,000 clones, 80% to 90% seen once. Germline V lookup: CDR1 SGDLS, CDR2 YYNGEE. CDR3 length: 15 residues. V was clipped by 4 bases and J by 2 bases, with 16 bases between them.

This receptor was obtained from a human donor with alopecia areata. The V call is TRBV9, the J call TRBJ2-7; D may be TRBD1 or TRBD2 (7 bases each). This specimen was CD8+ T cells sorted from blood, taken between weeks 30 and 35, from a patient treated with tofacitinib. DNA of the CDR3: TGTGCCAGCAGCCCCAGGGGGGGTAATACCTACGAGCAGTACTTC. It encodes CASSPRGGNTYEQYF.